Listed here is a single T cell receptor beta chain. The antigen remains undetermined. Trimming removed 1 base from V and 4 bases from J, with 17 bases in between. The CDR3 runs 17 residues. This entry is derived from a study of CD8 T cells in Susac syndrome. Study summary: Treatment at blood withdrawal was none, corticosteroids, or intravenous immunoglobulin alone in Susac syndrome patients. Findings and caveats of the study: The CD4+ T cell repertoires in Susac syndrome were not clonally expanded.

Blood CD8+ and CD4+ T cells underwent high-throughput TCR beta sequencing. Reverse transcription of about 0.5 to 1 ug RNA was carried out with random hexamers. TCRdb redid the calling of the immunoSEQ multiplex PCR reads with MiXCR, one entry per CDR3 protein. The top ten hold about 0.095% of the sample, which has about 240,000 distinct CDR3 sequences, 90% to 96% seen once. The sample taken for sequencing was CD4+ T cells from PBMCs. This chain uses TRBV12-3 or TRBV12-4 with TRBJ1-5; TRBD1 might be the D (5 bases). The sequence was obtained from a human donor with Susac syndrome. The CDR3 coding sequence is TGTGCCAGCAGTTTAGAGCTTTTCGAGGACATAAATCAGCCCCAGCATTTT. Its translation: CASSLELFEDINQPQHF.